Listed here are 30 T cell receptor beta chains from one sample, sequenced in a study of T cell clonotyping in hematopoietic cell transplantation (dated by TCRdb to the early 2020s). The protocol used for the library was the immunoSEQ multiplex PCR assay. TCRdb holds this immuneACCESS table with in-frame rearrangements only. Some clones are missing; in checked studies, unresolved V genes explain under half, and the rest has no known cause. The sample table lists 20,000 to 25,000 clones, roughly nine tenths of them with a count of one. The top ten clones comprise 3.7% of the sample. The time point label, read with the paper, signifies: recipient sample about 28 days before transplant, after cytoreduction. The material was peripheral blood mononuclear cells, obtained before stem cell transplant. The receptor set was obtained from a man younger than 35 with biphenotypic leukemia. Some clones in this sample may be carry-over from other donors' samples.

The chain joins TRBV19 to TRBJ1-2; 8 bases match TRBD1. Per germline, CDR1 LNHDA and CDR2 SQIVND (reference sequence). The CDR3 extends over 16 amino acids. V lost 3 bases, J lost 1 base, and 7 bases stayed unmatched. CDR3 DNA: TGTGCCAGTAGTATCCAGGGGGCCCTTAGTAACTATGGCTACACCTTC. Its translation is CASSIQGALSNYGYTF.

V is TRBV19 and J is TRBJ1-5; 9 bases agree with TRBD1. Per the germline V gene, CDR1 is LNHDA and CDR2 is SQIVND (reference sequence). The length of the CDR3 is 13 residues. Germline trimming cut 8 bases from V and 7 bases from J; bases unmatched to any gene: 6. The CDR3: CASGGQGSQPQHF. The CDR3 DNA follows: TGTGCCAGTGGGGGACAGGGTAGCCAGCCCCAGCATTTT.

The V and J genes are TRBV5-1 and TRBJ1-2, with 9 positions matching TRBD1. The V gene end was trimmed by 4 bases and the J gene end by 2 bases; junction bases not matched to a gene: 6. Germline V gives CDR1 SGHRS, CDR2 YFSETQ. The CDR3 runs 15 residues. The CDR3 DNA sequence: TGCGCCAGCAGCCAAGACAGGGGGGTAAACTATGGCTACACCTTC. Encoded protein: CASSQDRGVNYGYTF. The whole variable domain, filled in from reference TRBV5-1 and TRBJ1-2, reads KAGVTQTPRYLIKTRGQQVTLSCSPISGHRSVSWYQQTPGQGLQFLFEYFSETQRNKGNFPGRFSGRQFSNSRSEMNVSTLELGDSALYLCASSQDRGVNYGYTFGSGTRLTVV.

The chain recombines TRBV27 with TRBJ2-7; TRBD1 matches 7 bases. Trimming at V came to 5 bases and at J to 10 bases, leaving 17 bases not matched to a gene. Germline V gene sequence: CDR1 MNHEY, CDR2 SMNVEV (reference sequence). The CDR3 totals 15 residues. The CDR3 DNA sequence: TGTGCCAGCAGTCCCACCATGACAGGGTACCTCGAACAGTACTTC. Its translation is CASSPTMTGYLEQYF.

The CDR3 coding sequence is TGTGCCAGCACGGGACTCTTCTCTGGGGCCAACGTCCTGACTTTC. It yields the protein CASTGLFSGANVLTF. The V call is TRBV27, the J call TRBJ2-6, with D possibly TRBD2 on 6 matching bases. V lost 7 bases, J lost 0 bases, and 10 bases lay in between. Germline CDR1 and CDR2: MNHEY and SMNVEV (reference sequence). This CDR3 comprises 15 residues.

The chain carries TRBV9 and TRBJ2-5, with 7 bases matching TRBD2. Germline lookup yields CDR1 SGDLS and CDR2 YYNGEE. Trimming cost V 4 bases and J 4 bases; bases outside gene matches: 10. CDR3 size: 15 residues. The CDR3 DNA follows: TGTGCCAGCAGCCCCTGGACTAGTAACACAGAGACCCAGTACTTC. Its translation: CASSPWTSNTETQYF.

This clone was counted a few times. CDR3 loop: CASIFERGYTF. Written as DNA, the CDR3 is TGTGCCAGCATCTTTGAAAGGGGCTACACCTTC. The chain carries TRBV6-6 and TRBJ1-2; D ambiguous. The germline V and J ends were trimmed by 7 bases and 8 bases, with 11 bases remaining between them. The length of the CDR3 is 11 residues. Germline V gene data show CDR1 as MNHNY and CDR2 as SVGAGI (reference sequence).

The chain couples TRBV7-2 to TRBJ2-5; TRBD2 matches at 15 bases. Germline CDR1 is SGHTA and CDR2 is FQGNSA. The J segment lost 11 bases and the V segment lost 3 bases, leaving 7 bases of the junction unmatched. This CDR3 contains 15 residues. CDR3 DNA: TGTGCCAGCAGCTTCCAAGGACTAGCGGGAGGGTTTCAGTACTTC. Amino acid sequence: CASSFQGLAGGFQYF.

CDR3 DNA: TGTGCCAGCAGCCCCCTTATGGCAGGCTACGACTGGTTTCACGAGCAGTACTTC. Translated, it gives CASSPLMAGYDWFHEQYF. This sequence joins TRBV7-8 and TRBJ2-7; no clear D gene. Trimming removed 5 bases at V and 5 bases at J, with 28 bases between. Germline CDR1 is SGHVS and CDR2 is FQNEAQ. CDR3 length: 18 amino acids.

V is TRBV7-9 and J is TRBJ2-7; tentatively, D is TRBD2 (6 bases). The V end was cut by 3 bases, the J end by 0 bases, with 12 bases between. The CDR3 sequence is 15 residues long. CDR1 SEHNR and CDR2 FQNEAQ come from the germline V gene (reference sequence). Here the CDR3 reads CASSLYGGPSYEQYF. For the CDR3, the DNA is TGTGCCAGCAGCTTGTACGGGGGACCCTCCTACGAGCAGTACTTC.

V gene TRBV5-1 combines with J gene TRBJ1-6; TRBD1 agrees at 7 bases. CDR3 length equals 14 residues. Unmatched junction bases numbered 6, after V lost 4 bases and J lost 8 bases. Looked up from germline, CDR1 is SGHRS and CDR2 is YFSETQ. This CDR3 reads CASSLTGTDSPLHF. CDR3 coding DNA: TGCGCCAGCAGCCTGACAGGGACGGATTCACCCCTCCACTTT.

V is TRBV10-3 and J is TRBJ1-1, with no clear D. CDR1 and CDR2 from the germline V gene are ENHRY and SYGVKD. V dropped 0 bases and J dropped 1 base, with 3 bases sitting between them. This CDR3 region has 13 residues. DNA of the CDR3: TGTGCCATCAGTGAGTCTAAGAACACTGAAGCTTTCTTT. It is translated as CAISESKNTEAFF.

The count of this clone is one. V usage is TRBV5-1 and J usage is TRBJ2-3, with 8 bases lining up with TRBD2. CDR1 is SGHRS and CDR2 is YFSETQ in the germline V gene. This CDR3 contains 15 residues. V lost 3 bases and J lost 0; bases outside the gene matches: 3. CDR3 region: CASSSTSVSTDTQYF. In nucleotides, the CDR3 is TGCGCCAGCAGCTCGACTAGCGTAAGCACAGATACGCAGTATTTT.

This clone was picked up one time. This sequence joins TRBV11-2 and TRBJ2-7; TRBD2 matches 9 bases. The CDR3 consists of 16 residues. V trimming: 5 bases; J trimming: 1 base; junction bases outside the gene matches: 9. Germline V gene lookup returns CDR1 SGHAT and CDR2 FQNNGV. CDR3 nucleotides: TGTGCCAGCAGCCCCTCCGTTAGCGGGGGATCCTACGAGCAGTACTTC. It yields the protein CASSPSVSGGSYEQYF.

This chain connects TRBV7-2 to TRBJ2-7; 7 nucleotides line up with TRBD1. This CDR3 contains 15 residues. The germline CDR1 and CDR2 sequences are SGHTA and FQGNSA. With 1 base clipped from V and 2 bases from J, the junction kept 5 bases outside the gene matches. The CDR3 region is CASSLVGDSTYEQYF. Written as DNA, the CDR3 is TGTGCCAGCAGCTTAGTAGGGGACAGTACCTACGAGCAGTACTTC.

V usage is TRBV9 and J usage is TRBJ1-2; D gene ambiguous. Germline CDR1 and CDR2: SGDLS and YYNGEE. This CDR3 is built from 15 residues. The V gene lost 2 bases and the J gene lost 2 bases, with 13 bases spanning the gap. For the CDR3, the DNA is TGTGCCAGCAGCGTCCCGCCAGCGGGAAACTATGGCTACACCTTC. Translation: CASSVPPAGNYGYTF.

The genes are TRBV9 and TRBJ1-3; maybe TRBD1 (6 bases). Germline CDR1 and CDR2: SGDLS and YYNGEE. Between the trimmed V and J ends, which lost 4 bases and 0 bases, there was a span of 14 bases. CDR3 length equals 16 residues. DNA for the CDR3: TGTGCCAGCAGCTTTGGACAGACGAGCTCTGGAAACACCATATATTTT. Translating gives CASSFGQTSSGNTIYF.

The gene calls are TRBV13 and TRBJ2-4, with 12 bases that match TRBD2. Germline V gives CDR1 PRHDT, CDR2 FYEKMQ (reference sequence). The CDR3 has 17 amino acids. V shed 2 bases, J shed 4 bases, and the junction held 6 bases outside the gene matches. The CDR3 nucleotides are TGTGCCAGCAGCTTACGACTAGCGGGAGTGTCAAAAAACATTCAGTACTTC. Translating it yields CASSLRLAGVSKNIQYF.

The gene calls are TRBV7-6 and TRBJ2-5, with a weak D call TRBD2 (6 bases). There are 15 residues in the CDR3. V lost 0 bases to trimming and J lost 2 bases, with 10 bases between them. CDR1 is SGHVS, CDR2 FNYEAQ, per germline. As DNA, the CDR3 is TGTGCCAGCAGCTTAGCGTGGGCGGGGCAAGAGACCCAGTACTTC. Translation: CASSLAWAGQETQYF.

CDR3 DNA sequence: TGTGCCAGCAGTTACACAGACAGGGTGGGCTACACCTTC. This gives the protein CASSYTDRVGYTF. This chain links TRBV6-6 with TRBJ1-2; 7 bases are a match to TRBD1. V lost 2 bases and J lost 8; bases outside the gene matches: 5. The CDR3 spans 13 residues. The germline V gene encodes CDR1 MNHNY and CDR2 SVGAGI (reference sequence).

The count of this clone is one. The chain links TRBV7-2 to TRBJ2-4, with D perhaps matching TRBD1 or TRBD2 (6 bases each). The CDR3 is 14 amino acids. Germline V gene data show CDR1 as SGHTA and CDR2 as FQGNSA. V shed 3 bases and J shed 7 bases, with 13 bases lying between them. CDR3 sequence: CASSFGGRLNIQYF. The CDR3 bases are TGTGCCAGCAGCTTCGGGGGCAGGTTGAACATTCAGTACTTC.

This chain joins TRBV5-8 and TRBJ1-1; TRBD1 might be the D (6 bases). Trimming took off 2 bases at V and 0 bases at J, with 8 bases between the two ends. Germline CDR1 and CDR2: SGHTS and YDEGEE. The CDR3 consists of 14 residues. The CDR3 is CASSLRGMNTEAFF. The CDR3 DNA reads as TGTGCCAGCAGCTTAAGGGGGATGAACACTGAAGCTTTCTTT.

Only one count was recorded for this clone. The rearrangement links TRBV27 to TRBJ1-3; 8 bases agree with TRBD1. V lost 5 bases, J lost 3 bases, and 6 bases stayed unmatched. The CDR3 is 15 residues long. Per the germline V gene, CDR1 is MNHEY and CDR2 is SMNVEV (reference sequence). This chain's CDR3 is CASSPQGAIGNTIYF. CDR3 nucleotide sequence: TGTGCCAGCAGTCCGCAGGGGGCAATTGGAAACACCATATATTTT.

The chain uses TRBV6-6 and TRBJ2-5; D might be TRBD1 or TRBD2, each matching 5 bases. V gave up 6 bases and J gave up 7 bases, with 12 bases separating them. The CDR3 loop spans 12 amino acids. Per the germline V gene, CDR1 is MNHNY and CDR2 is SVGAGI (reference sequence). The CDR3 here is CASSRDLGTQYF. Here the CDR3 DNA reads TGTGCCAGCAGCAGGGACCTCGGGACCCAGTACTTC.

This clone was seen a single time. The rearrangement joins TRBV7-8 to TRBJ2-7; the match to TRBD2 covers 7 bases. This CDR3 comprises 16 residues. The germline V gene has CDR1 SGHVS and CDR2 FQNEAQ. J lost 5 bases, V lost 5 bases, and 15 bases had no gene match. The CDR3 protein is CASSPHRWGGEDEQYF. The CDR3 DNA follows: TGTGCCAGCAGCCCCCACCGGTGGGGGGGGGAGGACGAGCAGTACTTC.

The chain joins TRBV6-5 to TRBJ2-7, with 7 bases aligning to TRBD1. V was clipped by 2 bases and J by 4 bases; unmatched bases: 5. The CDR3 spans 14 residues. Germline CDR1 reads MNHEY; CDR2 reads SVGAGI. The CDR3, as DNA: TGTGCCAGCAGTTACGGGCAGGGGGTATACGAGCAGTACTTC. Translation: CASSYGQGVYEQYF.

This chain connects TRBV19 to TRBJ2-1, with 12 bases lining up with TRBD2. The V segment lost 7 bases and the J segment 3 bases; nucleotides outside the gene matches: 7. The CDR3 covers 16 residues. Germline-derived CDR1 and CDR2 are LNHDA and SQIVND (reference sequence). The CDR3 sequence: CASTITSGGFYNEQFF. CDR3 bases: TGTGCCAGTACCATCACTAGCGGGGGGTTCTACAATGAGCAGTTCTTC.

The genes are TRBV5-6 and TRBJ2-3, with D uncertain. The CDR3 length is 16 residues. Trimming shortened V by 3 bases and J by 0 bases, and 14 bases separated the two germline ends. Germline lookup yields CDR1 SGHDT and CDR2 YYEEEE. For the CDR3, the DNA is TGTGCCAGCAGCTCCCAATCGGATCCTAGCACAGATACGCAGTATTTT. Amino acid sequence: CASSSQSDPSTDTQYF.

V is TRBV10-3 and J is TRBJ2-7; 8 bases are shared with TRBD2. The V and J ends lost 11 bases and 9 bases, in that order; junction bases with no gene match: 6. The CDR3 contains 10 residues. The germline CDR1 and CDR2 sequences are ENHRY and SYGVKD. CDR3 in DNA: TGTGCCGCGGGAGGTCCGAGGCAGTACTTC. Residues: CAAGGPRQYF.

The sample holds one count of this clone. The rearrangement joins TRBV5-1 to TRBJ2-7; D gene uncertain. The V end lost 3 bases, the J end lost 4 bases, and 11 bases lay between the germline ends. The CDR3 has 13 amino acids. Germline CDR1 reads SGHRS; CDR2 reads YFSETQ. The CDR3 DNA reads as TGCGCCAGCAGCTCCGATCTAGGTTACGAGCAGTACTTC. As protein: CASSSDLGYEQYF.